Detailed here is one T cell receptor beta chain. This sample is part of a study of cytomegalovirus exposure and HLA in healthy donors. 13 Jbeta primers and 60 Vbeta primers were used for the PCR. Sequencing used immunoSEQ multiplex PCR; TCRdb keeps in-frame clones, though not all of them. In the table there are approximately 160,000 clones, approximately 81% of which are singletons. V was trimmed by 0 bases and J by 2 bases, leaving 10 bases between them. This CDR3 region has 15 residues. CDR1 and CDR2 from the germline V gene are SGHKS and YYEKEE (reference sequence). The sample taken for sequencing was PBMCs. The source of this sequence is a boy between 2 and 10 years old in good health and CMV-seronegative. This rearrangement joins TRBV5-5 to TRBJ2-3; weak D call: TRBD2 (6 bases). The CDR3 coding sequence is TGTGCCAGCAGCTTGGACGGAGGGTTCACAGATACGCAGTATTTT. Translating gives CASSLDGGFTDTQYF.